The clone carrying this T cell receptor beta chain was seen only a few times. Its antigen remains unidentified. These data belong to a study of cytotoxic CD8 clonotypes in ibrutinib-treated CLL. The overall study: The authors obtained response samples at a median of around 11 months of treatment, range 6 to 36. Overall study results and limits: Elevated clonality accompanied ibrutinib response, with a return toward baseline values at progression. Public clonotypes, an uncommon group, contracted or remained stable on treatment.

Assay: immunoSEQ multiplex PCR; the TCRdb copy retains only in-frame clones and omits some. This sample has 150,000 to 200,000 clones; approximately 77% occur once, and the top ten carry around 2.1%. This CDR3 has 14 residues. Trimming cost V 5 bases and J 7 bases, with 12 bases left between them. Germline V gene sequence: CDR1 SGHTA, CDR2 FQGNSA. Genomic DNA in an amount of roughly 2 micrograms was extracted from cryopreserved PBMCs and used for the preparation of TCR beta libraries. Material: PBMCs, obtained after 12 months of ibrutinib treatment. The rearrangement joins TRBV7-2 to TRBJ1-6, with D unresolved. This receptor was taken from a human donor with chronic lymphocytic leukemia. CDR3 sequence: CASSVQIQNSPLHF. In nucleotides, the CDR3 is TGTGCCAGCAGCGTACAGATCCAGAATTCACCCCTCCACTTT.